This is a list of T cell receptor beta chains from one sample in a study of blood T cell repertoires in COVID-19. Sequenced by immunoSEQ multiplex PCR; TCRdb stores in-frame clones only, minus some. The table lists 150,000 to 200,000 clones, roughly 86% of them singletons. Sequenced input: peripheral blood. All receptors come from a woman over 75 in a cohort sampled during active or convalescent COVID-19. CDR3s include the opening cysteine and the closing phenylalanine or tryptophan. The order of the fields is D gene, V gene, J gene, clone size, CDR3 length, CDR3 protein, CDR3 DNA. A D gene is named only where the DNA matches it firmly. Only part of the rows carry a size: once, few, many, or a class if the clone is expanded.

>.|TRBV5-1|TRBJ2-3|once|15
CASSLGLAYADTQYF
TGCGCCAGCAGCTTGGGTCTAGCGTATGCAGATACGCAGTATTTT
>.|TRBV28|TRBJ1-1|once|15
CASSSPLEANTEAFF
TGTGCCAGCAGTTCCCCCTTAGAGGCGAACACTGAAGCTTTCTTT
>.|TRBV7-8|TRBJ2-1|.|14
CASSRGTEHNEQFF
TGTGCCAGCAGCCGCGGGACAGAGCACAATGAGCAGTTCTTC
>.|TRBV14|TRBJ1-4|.|13
CASSQDWAEKLFF
TGTGCCAGCAGCCAAGACTGGGCTGAAAAACTGTTTTTT
>.|TRBV7-9|TRBJ1-3|.|14
CASSLAEAGNTIYF
TGTGCCAGCAGCTTAGCGGAGGCTGGAAACACCATATATTTT
>TRBD1|TRBV19|TRBJ2-7|.|14
CASARQGALYEQYF
TGTGCCAGTGCACGTCAGGGGGCTCTGTACGAGCAGTACTTC
>TRBD2|TRBV4-3|TRBJ2-2|.|18
CASSQDRLAGTTAGELFF
TGCGCCAGCAGCCAAGATCGACTAGCGGGGACGACGGCCGGGGAGCTGTTTTTT
>TRBD2|TRBV5-1|TRBJ2-3|.|15
CASAARAGEADTQYF
TGCGCCAGCGCCGCGAGAGCGGGAGAGGCTGATACGCAGTATTTT
>TRBD1|TRBV3-1/TRBV3-2|TRBJ2-3|.|14
CASGTGASTDTQYF
TGTGCCAGCGGGACAGGGGCGAGCACAGATACGCAGTATTTT
>.|TRBV10-3|TRBJ1-1|.|13
CAIKWETDTEAFF
TGTGCCATCAAGTGGGAGACGGACACTGAAGCTTTCTTT